This passage covers 10 T cell receptor beta chains from one sample sequenced in a study of Ad26.COV2.S vaccination and SARS-CoV-2 variants. Treatment noted: around 19 received Ad26.COV2.S at low or high dose, single or two shots; 5 received placebo; per-sample allocation not given. The investigators took samples on day 63 after the first vaccine or placebo injection. Produced via immunoSEQ multiplex PCR; TCRdb's table is partial and in-frame only. The table has hundreds of thousands of clones, around 84% seen once. Sequences were derived from peripheral blood, sampled in a trial of Ad26.COV2.S vaccine versus placebo. All receptors derive from a person between 18 and 60 years old who received the Ad26.COV2.S COVID-19 vaccine or a placebo.

The CDR3 protein is CASSATPSSYEQYF. The DNA of the CDR3 is TGTGCCAGCAGCGCGACCCCTAGCTCCTACGAGCAGTACTTC. The genes are TRBV5-4 and TRBJ2-7; D uncertain. The CDR3 runs to 14 residues. Trimming took off 4 bases at V and 0 bases at J, with 11 bases between the two ends. Germline values: CDR1 SGHNT, CDR2 YYREEE (reference sequence).

There are a few counts of this clone. The chain couples TRBV10-3 to TRBJ2-2, with TRBD1 matching 10 bases. The CDR3 runs 14 residues. Per germline, CDR1 ENHRY and CDR2 SYGVKD. V dropped 4 bases and J dropped 7; count of bases not matched to a gene: 3. The chain's CDR3 is CAISGQGAGGELFF. DNA of the CDR3: TGTGCCATCAGTGGACAGGGGGCGGGCGGGGAGCTGTTTTTT.

This chain joins TRBV30 and TRBJ1-3; D possibly corresponds to TRBD1 (5 bases). Germline V CDR1 and CDR2: GTSNPN, SVGIG (reference sequence). The CDR3 consists of 19 residues. Trimming shortened V by 0 bases and J by 0 bases, and 21 bases separated the two germline ends. CDR3 sequence reads: CAWSVSLRANHFSGNTIYF. The CDR3 DNA sequence: TGTGCCTGGAGTGTATCCCTCAGGGCAAACCACTTCTCTGGAAACACCATATATTTT.

The rearrangement uses TRBV6-2 or TRBV6-3 and TRBJ2-7, with TRBD2 identical over 10 bases. CDR3 length: 16 residues. Losses at the gene ends were 6 bases for V and 0 bases for J; bases not matched to a gene: 8. Germline loops: CDR1 MNHEY, CDR2 SVGEGT. The CDR3 nucleotides are TGTGCCAGCAGCCCCTCTAGCGGGGGTCTCTCCTACGAGCAGTACTTC. Translation: CASSPSSGGLSYEQYF.

V and J are TRBV5-6 and TRBJ2-3; 11 nucleotides match TRBD2. Germline values: CDR1 SGHDT, CDR2 YYEEEE. With 1 base clipped from V and 4 bases from J, the junction kept 2 bases outside the gene matches. The length of the CDR3 is 15 residues. As DNA, the CDR3 is TGTGCCAGCAGCTTGACTAGCGGGAGCCCAGATACGCAGTATTTT. Amino acid sequence: CASSLTSGSPDTQYF.

The genes are TRBV5-5 and TRBJ2-7; 8 bases map to TRBD2. The CDR3 loop spans 15 amino acids. V trimming: 4 bases; J trimming: 2 bases; junction bases outside the gene matches: 8. The germline V gene encodes CDR1 SGHKS and CDR2 YYEKEE (reference sequence). The CDR3 region is CASSPTGGTTYEQYF. CDR3 DNA: TGTGCCAGCAGCCCAACGGGGGGGACAACCTACGAGCAGTACTTC.

In this sample, this clone turned up once. The chain uses TRBV11-2 and TRBJ2-1, with D perhaps assigned TRBD1 or TRBD2 (5 bases each). Germline CDR1 and CDR2: SGHAT and FQNNGV. Trimming removed 1 base at V and 0 bases at J, with 16 bases between. The CDR3 consists of 18 residues. The CDR3 DNA reads TGTGCCAGCAGCTTAGTGGGACCGGGACGCCACTCCTACAATGAGCAGTTCTTC. Protein: CASSLVGPGRHSYNEQFF.

The V and J genes are TRBV10-1 and TRBJ2-2; no clear D. This CDR3 is 14 amino acids long. V was cut by 7 bases and J by 0 bases, with 9 bases left in between. CDR1 is WNHNN and CDR2 is SYGVQD in the germline V gene (reference sequence). The CDR3 is CASKEQPNTGELFF. The DNA for the CDR3 is TGCGCCAGCAAAGAACAGCCGAACACCGGGGAGCTGTTTTTT.

The rearrangement uses TRBV27 and TRBJ2-1; 10 bases match TRBD2. Per the germline V gene, CDR1 is MNHEY and CDR2 is SMNVEV (reference sequence). This CDR3 spans 16 amino acids. V was clipped by 5 bases and J by 3 bases; unmatched bases: 7. CDR3 protein: CASSQYSGGRYNEQFF. In nucleotides, the CDR3 is TGTGCCAGCAGTCAATATAGCGGGGGGCGCTACAATGAGCAGTTCTTC.

The chain has TRBV2 and TRBJ2-5; tentatively, D is TRBD1 (6 bases). The V end was cut by 9 bases, the J end by 2 bases, with 16 bases between. Looked up from germline, CDR1 is SNHLY and CDR2 is FYNNEI. The CDR3 extends over 14 amino acids. This CDR3 reads CASVGQPFQETQYF. DNA of the CDR3: TGTGCCAGTGTCGGACAGCCTTTTCAAGAGACCCAGTACTTC. The variable domain in full, with the rest retrieved from reference TRBV2 and TRBJ2-5, is EPEVTQTPSHQVTQMGQEVILRCVPISNHLYFYWYRQILGQKVEFLVSFYNNEISEKSEIFDDQFSVERPDGSNFTLKIRSTKLEDSAMYFCASVGQPFQETQYFGPGTRLLVL.